The T cell receptor beta chain described here comes from a study of T-cell memory formation after mild COVID-19. Study details: For the most part, TCR clusters were specific to one donor.

Germline CDR1 LNHDA, CDR2 SQIVND (reference sequence). V was clipped by 5 bases and J by 6 bases, with 17 bases between them. The CDR3 contains 15 residues. MiXCR was run by TCRdb on the 5' RACE reads, yielding one entry per CDR3 protein. The sample carries 150,000 to 200,000 distinct CDR3 sequences, more than 12% recorded once. This clonotype was picked up a small number of times. The antigen remains unidentified. Findings and caveats of the study: There was no confirmation that second-wave clones peaking on day 37 were SARS-CoV-2 specific. Balance between CD4 and CD8 was seen in clones contracting day 15 to 85, and a CD4+ lean was seen in later expanders. CM and EM subsets held most contracting CD4+ clones; EMRA held CD8+ ones.

Sample: PBMCs or a T cell subset sorted from them (not recorded which). The rearrangement joins TRBV19 to TRBJ1-5; D perhaps matches TRBD1 (6 bases). This receptor was obtained from an adult woman who had mild COVID-19 (a few samples of this study predate the infection). Cell type and time point are not known. The DNA for the CDR3 is TGTGCCAGTAGTGCCCCACAGGGTAGGGGTCAGCCCCAGCATTTT. This encodes CASSAPQGRGQPQHF.